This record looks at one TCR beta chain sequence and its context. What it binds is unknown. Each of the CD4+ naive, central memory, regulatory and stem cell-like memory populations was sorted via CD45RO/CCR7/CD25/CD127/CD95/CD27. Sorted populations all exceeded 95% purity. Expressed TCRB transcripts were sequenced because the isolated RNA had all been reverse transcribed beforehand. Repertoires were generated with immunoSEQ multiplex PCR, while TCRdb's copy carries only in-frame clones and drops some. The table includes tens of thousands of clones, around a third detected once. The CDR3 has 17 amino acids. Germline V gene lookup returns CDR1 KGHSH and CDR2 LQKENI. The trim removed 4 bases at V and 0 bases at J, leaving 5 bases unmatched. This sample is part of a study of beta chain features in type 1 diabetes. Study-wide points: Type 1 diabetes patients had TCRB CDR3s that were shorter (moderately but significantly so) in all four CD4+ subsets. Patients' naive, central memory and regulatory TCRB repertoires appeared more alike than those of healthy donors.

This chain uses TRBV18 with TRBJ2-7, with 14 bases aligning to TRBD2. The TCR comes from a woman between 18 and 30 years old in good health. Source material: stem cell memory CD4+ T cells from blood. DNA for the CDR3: TGTGCCAGCTCACGAGGACTAGCGGGAGGTGTCTCCTACGAGCAGTACTTC. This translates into CASSRGLAGGVSYEQYF.